This TCR beta chain was profiled in a study of beta chain features in type 1 diabetes. The entirety of the isolated RNA underwent reverse transcription, so expressed TCRB transcripts were sequenced. Produced via immunoSEQ multiplex PCR; TCRdb's table is partial and in-frame only. Found here are under 400,000 clones, roughly 12% of them singletons; the top ten hold 0.017%. V lost 4 bases to trimming and J lost 4 bases; unmatched junction nucleotides: 3. CDR1 is SGHRS and CDR2 is YFSETQ in the germline V gene. The CDR3 has 14 residues. Worth noting for this clone: This sample includes further DNA sequences coding for the same CDR3.

Via the markers CD45RO/CCR7/CD25/CD127/CD95/CD27, stem cell-like memory, regulatory, central memory and naive CD4+ cells were sorted. The chain uses TRBV5-1 and TRBJ1-5; TRBD1 aligns across 9 bases. The TCR originated in a man younger than 30 in good health. The sequencing sample was made of naive CD4+ T cells from blood. CDR3 sequence: CASSPGQGNQPQHF. The CDR3 nucleotides read TGCGCCAGCAGCCCAGGACAGGGGAATCAGCCCCAGCATTTT.